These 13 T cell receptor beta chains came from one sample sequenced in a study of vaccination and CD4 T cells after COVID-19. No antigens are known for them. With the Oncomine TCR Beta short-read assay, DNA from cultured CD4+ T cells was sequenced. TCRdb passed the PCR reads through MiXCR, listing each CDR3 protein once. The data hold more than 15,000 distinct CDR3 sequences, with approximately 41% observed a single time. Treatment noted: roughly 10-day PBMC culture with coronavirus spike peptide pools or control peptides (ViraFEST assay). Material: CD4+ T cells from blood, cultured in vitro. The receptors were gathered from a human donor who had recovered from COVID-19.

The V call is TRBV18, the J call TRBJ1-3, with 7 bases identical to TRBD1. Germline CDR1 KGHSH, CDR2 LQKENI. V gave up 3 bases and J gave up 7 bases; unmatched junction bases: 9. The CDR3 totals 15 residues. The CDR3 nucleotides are TGTGCCAGCTCACCGCCATCGACAGGGTTGAACACCATATATTTT. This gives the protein CASSPPSTGLNTIYF.

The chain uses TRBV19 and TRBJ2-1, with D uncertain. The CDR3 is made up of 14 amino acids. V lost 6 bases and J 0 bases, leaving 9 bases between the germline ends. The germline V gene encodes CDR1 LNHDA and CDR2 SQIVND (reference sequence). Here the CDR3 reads CASSWQNSYNEQFF. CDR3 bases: TGTGCCAGTAGCTGGCAGAACTCCTACAATGAGCAGTTCTTC.

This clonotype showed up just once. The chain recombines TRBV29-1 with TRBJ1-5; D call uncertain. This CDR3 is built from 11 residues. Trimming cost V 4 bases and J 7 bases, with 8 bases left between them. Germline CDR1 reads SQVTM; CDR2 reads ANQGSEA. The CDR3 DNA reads TGCAGCGTTGGTACAGAACAGCCCCAGCATTTT. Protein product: CSVGTEQPQHF.

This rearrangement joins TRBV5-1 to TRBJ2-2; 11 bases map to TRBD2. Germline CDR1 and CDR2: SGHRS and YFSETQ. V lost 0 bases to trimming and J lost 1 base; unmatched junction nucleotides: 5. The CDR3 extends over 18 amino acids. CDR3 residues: CASSLELAGDGNTGELFF. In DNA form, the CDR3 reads TGCGCCAGCAGCTTGGAACTAGCGGGAGATGGGAACACCGGGGAGCTGTTTTTT.

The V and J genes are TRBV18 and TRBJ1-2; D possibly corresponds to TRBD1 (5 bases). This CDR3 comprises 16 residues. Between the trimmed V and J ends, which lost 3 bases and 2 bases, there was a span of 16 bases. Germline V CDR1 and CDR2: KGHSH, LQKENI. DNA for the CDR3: TGTGCCAGCTCACCCGTACAAGGAAGGGGCAACTATGGCTACACCTTC. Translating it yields CASSPVQGRGNYGYTF. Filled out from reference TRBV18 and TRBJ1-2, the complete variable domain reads NAGVMQNPRHLVRRRGQEARLRCSPMKGHSHVYWYRQLPEEGLKFMVYLQKENIIDESGMPKERFSAEFPKEGPSILRIQQVVRGDSAAYFCASSPVQGRGNYGYTFGSGTRLTVV.

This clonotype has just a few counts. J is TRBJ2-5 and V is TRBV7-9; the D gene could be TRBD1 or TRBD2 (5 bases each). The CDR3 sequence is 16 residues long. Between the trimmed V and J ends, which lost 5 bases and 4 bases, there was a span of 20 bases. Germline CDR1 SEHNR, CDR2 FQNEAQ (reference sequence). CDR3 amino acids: CASSLRGVRGSETQYF. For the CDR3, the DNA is TGTGCCAGCAGCCTAAGGGGTGTGAGGGGATCAGAGACCCAGTACTTC.

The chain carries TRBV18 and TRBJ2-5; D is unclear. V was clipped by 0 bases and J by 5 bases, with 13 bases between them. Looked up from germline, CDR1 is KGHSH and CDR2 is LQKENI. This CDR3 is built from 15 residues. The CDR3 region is CASSPPGPVGETQYF. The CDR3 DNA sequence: TGTGCCAGCTCACCACCGGGCCCCGTCGGGGAGACCCAGTACTTC.

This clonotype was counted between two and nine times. The CDR3 nucleotides read TGTGCCAGCAGCCTCATTAGCGGGAGGGCCTTCTGGCTTGCCCTTTACAATGAGCAGTTCTTC. Amino acid sequence: CASSLISGRAFWLALYNEQFF. The V and J genes are TRBV7-9 and TRBJ2-1; TRBD2 matches at 11 bases. The CDR3 has 21 amino acids. In germline, CDR1 is SEHNR, CDR2 FQNEAQ (reference sequence). Trimming removed 5 bases from V and 4 bases from J; junction bases left unmatched: 22.

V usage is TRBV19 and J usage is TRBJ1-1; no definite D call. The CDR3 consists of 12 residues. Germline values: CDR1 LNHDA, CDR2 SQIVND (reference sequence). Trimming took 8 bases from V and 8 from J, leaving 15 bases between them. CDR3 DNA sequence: TGTGCCAGTTTTAATAGGCGGAACGAAGCTTTCTTT. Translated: CASFNRRNEAFF.

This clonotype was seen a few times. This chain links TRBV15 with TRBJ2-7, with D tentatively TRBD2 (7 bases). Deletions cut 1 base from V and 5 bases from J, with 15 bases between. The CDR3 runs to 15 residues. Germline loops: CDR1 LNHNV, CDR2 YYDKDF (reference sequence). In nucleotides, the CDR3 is TGTGCCACCAGCAGAGGGGAGGGGGATGTGGACGAGCAGTACTTC. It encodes CATSRGEGDVDEQYF.

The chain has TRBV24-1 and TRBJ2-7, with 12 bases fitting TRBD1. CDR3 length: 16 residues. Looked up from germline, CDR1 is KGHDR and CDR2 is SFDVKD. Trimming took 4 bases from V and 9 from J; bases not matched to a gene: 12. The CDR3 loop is CATSDPRGTGGFVQYF. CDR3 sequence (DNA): TGTGCCACCAGTGACCCTCGCGGGACAGGGGGCTTCGTGCAGTACTTC.

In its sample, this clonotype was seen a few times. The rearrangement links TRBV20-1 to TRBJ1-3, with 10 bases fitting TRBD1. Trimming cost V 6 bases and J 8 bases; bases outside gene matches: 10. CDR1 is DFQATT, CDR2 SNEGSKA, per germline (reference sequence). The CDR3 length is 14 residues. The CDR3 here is CSASDRGRGDTIYF. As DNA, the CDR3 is TGCAGTGCGAGCGACAGGGGGCGCGGGGACACCATATATTTT.

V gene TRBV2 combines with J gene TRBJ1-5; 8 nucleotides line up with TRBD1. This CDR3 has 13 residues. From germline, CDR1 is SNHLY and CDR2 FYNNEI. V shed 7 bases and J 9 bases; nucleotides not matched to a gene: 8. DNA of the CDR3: TGTGCCAGCACCAGGGGGCTCGAGAGGCCCCAGCATTTT. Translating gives CASTRGLERPQHF. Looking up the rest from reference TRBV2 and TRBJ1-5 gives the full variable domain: EPEVTQTPSHQVTQMGQEVILRCVPISNHLYFYWYRQILGQKVEFLVSFYNNEISEKSEIFDDQFSVERPDGSNFTLKIRSTKLEDSAMYFCASTRGLERPQHFGDGTRLSIL.